The clone carrying this T cell receptor beta chain showed up many times. As yet, its antigen is unknown. Template switching, a step in the protocol, added a universal primer site, and cDNA carried unique molecular identifiers. One entry per CDR3 protein results from TCRdb running MiXCR on the 5' RACE reads. The sample records about 240,000 distinct CDR3 sequences, more than 9% being singletons. The data derive from a study of identical twins. Broader study findings: Models underestimated TCR alpha sharing (out-of-frame) in monozygotic twins.

Sequenced material: memory T cells sorted from blood. The TCR sequence derives from a man aged 45-65 years in good health.

DNA of the CDR3: TGCAGCGTTGGGACCCCCGGTCACACCGGGGAGCTGTTTTTT. It yields the protein CSVGTPGHTGELFF. The chain recombines TRBV29-1 with TRBJ2-2; no clear D gene. The CDR3 is made up of 14 amino acids. Trimming took off 4 bases at V and 3 bases at J, with 12 bases between the two ends. CDR1 and CDR2 (germline): SQVTM, ANQGSEA.